One sample yielded the 29 T cell receptor beta chains listed below, sequenced in a study of CD8+ T cells in alopecia areata. Treatment given: oral pan-JAK inhibitor, 5-10 mg twice daily. Reverse transcription of extracted RNA yielded cDNA, which provided the sequencing template. The data were produced by immunoSEQ multiplex PCR, yet TCRdb's version contains in-frame clones alone and is incomplete. Here the sample spans 100,000 to 140,000 clones, less than 90% being singletons. Sequenced material: CD8+ T cells sorted from blood, taken at week 24, from a patient treated with tofacitinib. These receptors were collected from a human donor with alopecia areata.

The V and J genes are TRBV19 and TRBJ2-3; D is unclear. With 2 bases removed from V and 6 bases from J, the gap between germline ends came to 12 bases. The CDR3 has 14 residues. Per germline, CDR1 LNHDA and CDR2 SQIVND (reference sequence). The CDR3 bases are TGTGCCAGTAGTATAAAGGCCCCCACTGATACGCAGTATTTT. Encoded protein: CASSIKAPTDTQYF.

The chain joins TRBV4-2 to TRBJ2-7, with TRBD2 identical over 11 bases. CDR1 is LGHNA and CDR2 is YNFKEQ in the germline V gene. The CDR3 is 17 amino acids. The V gene end was trimmed by 0 bases and the J gene end by 1 base; junction bases not matched to a gene: 5. CDR3 sequence reads: CASSQEGSGGASYEQYF. CDR3 sequence (DNA): TGTGCCAGCAGCCAAGAGGGTAGCGGGGGGGCGTCCTACGAGCAGTACTTC.

The gene calls are TRBV6-5 and TRBJ2-5; possible D gene TRBD2, 7 bases. CDR3 length: 14 amino acids. Trimming left V 7 bases short and J 2 bases short, with 14 bases between. Germline V CDR1 and CDR2: MNHEY, SVGAGI. As DNA, the CDR3 is TGTGCCAGCAACTCGGGGGGCTGGCAAGAGACCCAGTACTTC. This sequence encodes CASNSGGWQETQYF.

The CDR3: CASSKALGLPRPTDTQYF. CDR3 in DNA: TGTGCCAGCAGCAAAGCGCTAGGGCTACCGCGCCCCACAGATACGCAGTATTTT. The chain carries TRBV21-1 and TRBJ2-3. TRBV21-1 is described as a pseudogene. There are 18 residues in the CDR3.

The chain carries TRBV4-3 and TRBJ1-2, with TRBD1 as a possible D gene (5 bases). Trimming cost V 1 base and J 1 base, with 10 bases left between them. The germline CDR1 and CDR2 sequences are LGHNA and YSLEER. This CDR3 is 15 amino acids long. The DNA for the CDR3 is TGCGCCAGCAGCCAAGGGGGCAGGAGTAACTATGGCTACACCTTC. Encoded protein: CASSQGGRSNYGYTF.

In this sample, this clone turned up a few times. The chain combines TRBV6-5 with TRBJ2-1, with 8 bases lining up with TRBD2. Per germline, CDR1 MNHEY and CDR2 SVGAGI. The length of the CDR3 is 15 residues. The J segment lost 6 bases and the V segment lost 5 bases, leaving 9 bases of the junction unmatched. The CDR3 spells CASSVDGGAGNEQFF. The CDR3 DNA reads TGTGCCAGCAGTGTTGACGGGGGGGCGGGCAATGAGCAGTTCTTC.

This chain connects TRBV10-3 to TRBJ2-1; tentative D call: TRBD1 (6 bases). Trimming pared 10 bases from V and 0 bases from J, leaving 16 bases between. This CDR3 comprises 15 residues. Germline CDR1 and CDR2: ENHRY and SYGVKD. CDR3 DNA sequence: TGTGCCAGCAGCCCGGGACAAAACTCCTACAATGAGCAGTTCTTC. It specifies CASSPGQNSYNEQFF.

The chain carries TRBV29-1 and TRBJ2-1; no reliable D call. This CDR3 spans 12 amino acids. Trimming pared 4 bases from V and 5 bases from J, leaving 9 bases between. CDR1 is SQVTM and CDR2 is ANQGSEA in the germline V gene. The CDR3 protein is CSVGAVNNEQFF. The DNA of the CDR3 is TGCAGCGTTGGGGCCGTAAACAATGAGCAGTTCTTC.

V gene TRBV15 combines with J gene TRBJ1-5, with D possibly being TRBD1 (6 bases). V gave up 6 bases and J gave up 5 bases, with 14 bases separating them. This CDR3 has 14 residues. Germline loops: CDR1 LNHNV, CDR2 YYDKDF (reference sequence). Written as DNA, the CDR3 is TGTGCCACCAGTTCAACAGGGTCACATCAGCCCCAGCATTTT. Its protein is CATSSTGSHQPQHF. The variable domain in full, completed from reference TRBV15 and TRBJ1-5, reads DAMVIQNPRYQVTQFGKPVTLSCSQTLNHNVMYWYQQKSSQAPKLLFHYYDKDFNNEADTPDNFQSRRPNTSFCFLDIRSPGLGDTAMYLCATSSTGSHQPQHFGDGTRLSIL.

This chain joins TRBV27 and TRBJ1-2, with D possibly being TRBD1 (6 bases). CDR3 size: 14 residues. Germline V gene data show CDR1 as MNHEY and CDR2 as SMNVEV (reference sequence). V lost 6 bases and J 2 bases, leaving 13 bases between the germline ends. Here the CDR3 reads CASSKAGENYGYTF. CDR3 DNA: TGTGCCAGCAGCAAAGCAGGGGAAAACTATGGCTACACCTTC.

V usage is TRBV7-2 and J usage is TRBJ2-3; TRBD2 agrees at 13 bases. Germline CDR1 SGHTA, CDR2 FQGNSA. The CDR3 extends over 16 amino acids. V shed 1 base, J shed 5 bases, and the junction held 3 bases outside the gene matches. Here the CDR3 reads CASSLELAGGQDTQYF. The CDR3 coding sequence is TGTGCCAGCAGCTTAGAACTAGCGGGGGGGCAAGATACGCAGTATTTT.

With regard to this clone: Other DNA variants within this sample encode the same CDR3. The chain is built from TRBV6-5 and TRBJ2-1; no definite D call. V lost 0 bases and J 4 bases, leaving 7 bases between the germline ends. The germline V gene has CDR1 MNHEY and CDR2 SVGAGI. The CDR3 is 14 residues long. CDR3 amino acids: CASSYSSSYNEQFF. The CDR3 DNA is TGTGCCAGCAGTTACTCTAGCAGTTACAATGAGCAGTTCTTC.

The chain joins TRBV29-1 to TRBJ2-7; 8 nucleotides match TRBD1. Germline-derived CDR1 and CDR2 are SQVTM and ANQGSEA. The CDR3 is 14 residues long. V shed 4 bases and J 0 bases; nucleotides not matched to a gene: 5. CDR3 amino acids: CSVVGGTGSYEQYF. The CDR3 nucleotides read TGCAGCGTTGTCGGTGGGACAGGCTCCTACGAGCAGTACTTC.

This sequence joins TRBV10-3 and TRBJ2-7, with 8 bases fitting TRBD1. The V gene end was trimmed by 7 bases and the J gene end by 3 bases; junction bases not matched to a gene: 14. This CDR3 has 16 amino acids. CDR1 is ENHRY, CDR2 SYGVKD, per germline. The CDR3 nucleotides read TGTGCCATCACCGGGGACCTAGGACAGGGTATCTACGAGCAGTACTTC. Translation: CAITGDLGQGIYEQYF.

V gene TRBV4-3 combines with J gene TRBJ2-6, with TRBD1 matching over 8 bases. The germline V gene has CDR1 LGHNA and CDR2 YSLEER. V trimming: 4 bases; J trimming: 0 bases; junction bases outside the gene matches: 8. The CDR3 consists of 18 residues. In nucleotides, the CDR3 is TGCGCCAGCAGCCCGCAGACAGGGGAAAGCTCTGGGGCCAACGTCCTGACTTTC. Translated, it gives CASSPQTGESSGANVLTF.

The V gene is TRBV7-6, the J gene TRBJ2-4, with 8 nucleotides matching TRBD1. J gave up 5 bases and V 1 base, and 4 bases lay outside the gene matches. Germline V lookup: CDR1 SGHVS, CDR2 FNYEAQ. This CDR3 is built from 15 residues. This chain's CDR3 is CASSLDSTGENIQYF. In DNA form, the CDR3 reads TGTGCCAGCAGCTTAGATTCGACAGGGGAAAACATTCAGTACTTC.

The rearrangement joins TRBV6-6 to TRBJ2-7, with 9 bases aligning to TRBD1. CDR1 and CDR2 from the germline V gene are MNHNY and SVGAGI (reference sequence). CDR3 length: 16 amino acids. J was trimmed by 3 bases and V by 5 bases; bases with no gene match: 11. The CDR3 is CASSASGTGFGYEQYF. The CDR3 DNA reads TGTGCCAGCAGTGCATCCGGGACAGGGTTTGGCTACGAGCAGTACTTC.

The J gene is TRBJ2-3, the V gene TRBV27; D is ambiguous. The CDR3 loop spans 15 amino acids. Per germline, CDR1 MNHEY and CDR2 SMNVEV (reference sequence). V lost 4 bases and J lost 4, with 15 bases in between. For the CDR3, the DNA is TGTGCCAGCAGTTCAACCGCCTCTGGTGCAGATACGCAGTATTTT. It is translated as CASSSTASGADTQYF.

The chain links TRBV27 to TRBJ1-1; TRBD1 might be the D (5 bases). V lost 8 bases and J lost 8, with 12 bases in between. The CDR3 consists of 11 residues. Germline assignment: CDR1 MNHEY and CDR2 SMNVEV (reference sequence). This chain's CDR3 is CASLGTAEAFF. The CDR3 region has the DNA TGTGCCAGCCTCGGGACGGCGGAAGCTTTCTTT.

This chain joins TRBV29-1 and TRBJ2-5, with 10 bases that match TRBD1. The germline V gene has CDR1 SQVTM and CDR2 ANQGSEA. The ends lost 4 bases at V and 2 bases at J; junction bases unmatched: 7. CDR3 length: 15 residues. CDR3 nucleotides: TGCAGCGTTGCGGACTGGACAGGGGGGCAAGAGACCCAGTACTTC. This encodes CSVADWTGGQETQYF. Supplemented by reference TRBV29-1 and TRBJ2-5, the full variable domain reads SAVISQKPSRDICQRGTSLTIQCQVDSQVTMMFWYRQQPGQSLTLIATANQGSEATYESGFVIDKFPISRPNLTFSTLTVSNMSPEDSSIYLCSVADWTGGQETQYFGPGTRLLVL.

The rearrangement joins TRBV2 to TRBJ2-3, with TRBD2 identical over 11 bases. Losses at the gene ends were 3 bases for V and 6 bases for J; bases not matched to a gene: 5. Germline assignment: CDR1 SNHLY and CDR2 FYNNEI. CDR3 length equals 15 residues. CDR3 nucleotides: TGTGCCAGCAGTGACGGGACTAGCGGTTCTGATACGCAGTATTTT. Protein sequence: CASSDGTSGSDTQYF.

This clone occurred once. The genes are TRBV4-2 and TRBJ2-3; D not resolved. Germline CDR1 and CDR2: LGHNA and YNFKEQ. The length of the CDR3 is 14 residues. The V end was cut by 0 bases, the J end by 2 bases, with 6 bases between. The DNA for the CDR3 is TGTGCCAGCAGCCAAGATGGGTTCACAGATACGCAGTATTTT. Residues: CASSQDGFTDTQYF.

Judged by abundance, this clone is medium-sized. J is TRBJ2-1 and V is TRBV6-4; 8 bases are a match to TRBD1. Germline V gives CDR1 MRHNA, CDR2 SNTAGT. The trim removed 4 bases at V and 5 bases at J, leaving 7 bases unmatched. The CDR3 runs 15 residues. DNA for the CDR3: TGTGCCAGCAGTGCATCAGGGGGCGCCAACAATGAGCAGTTCTTC. It codes for CASSASGGANNEQFF.

The V call is TRBV5-1, the J call TRBJ2-3; D not resolved. CDR1 SGHRS and CDR2 YFSETQ come from the germline V gene. V lost 4 bases to trimming and J lost 2 bases, with 20 bases between them. This CDR3 has 17 amino acids. The CDR3 bases are TGCGCCAGCAGCGGCCCTCTGGATGAGCGCCCCACAGATACGCAGTATTTT. It yields the protein CASSGPLDERPTDTQYF.

V gene TRBV13 combines with J gene TRBJ2-7; no firm D call. Germline V gene lookup returns CDR1 PRHDT and CDR2 FYEKMQ (reference sequence). V was trimmed by 0 bases and J by 6 bases, leaving 9 bases between them. This CDR3 has 13 amino acids. Here the CDR3 reads CASSLGPLGEQYF. CDR3 DNA: TGTGCCAGCAGCTTAGGCCCTTTGGGCGAGCAGTACTTC. Looking up the rest from reference TRBV13 and TRBJ2-7 gives the full variable domain: AAGVIQSPRHLIKEKRETATLKCYPIPRHDTVYWYQQGPGQDPQFLISFYEKMQSDKGSIPDRFSAQQFSDYHSELNMSSLELGDSALYFCASSLGPLGEQYFGPGTRLTVT.

This clone was seen a handful of times. The genes are TRBV27 and TRBJ2-7; maybe TRBD1 (5 bases). CDR1 MNHEY and CDR2 SMNVEV come from the germline V gene (reference sequence). This CDR3 has 13 residues. V shed 6 bases and J shed 3 bases, with 12 bases lying between them. The CDR3, as DNA: TGTGCCAGCAGCACAGGAGTTCTCTACGAGCAGTACTTC. This gives the protein CASSTGVLYEQYF.

The rearrangement joins TRBV10-3 to TRBJ2-7; D may be TRBD1 (5 bases). Per germline, CDR1 ENHRY and CDR2 SYGVKD. Deletions cut 3 bases from V and 7 bases from J, with 22 bases between. The CDR3 is made up of 16 amino acids. CDR3 sequence: CAISEVRTGGLREQYF. The CDR3, as DNA: TGTGCCATCAGTGAAGTCAGAACAGGCGGTCTAAGGGAGCAGTACTTC.

The V gene is TRBV7-8, the J gene TRBJ1-4; D ambiguous. Germline V gives CDR1 SGHVS, CDR2 FQNEAQ. Trimming took off 1 base at V and 6 bases at J, with 6 bases between the two ends. This CDR3 has 13 amino acids. The CDR3 here is CASSLEPHEKLFF. The DNA of the CDR3 is TGTGCCAGCAGCTTAGAGCCCCATGAAAAACTGTTTTTT.

This chain uses TRBV5-6 with TRBJ2-5; 7 nucleotides line up with TRBD2. This CDR3 is built from 13 residues. V shed 0 bases and J 9 bases; nucleotides not matched to a gene: 5. The V gene's germline CDR1 is SGHDT and CDR2 YYEEEE. CDR3 in amino acids: CASSLGTSAAQYF. CDR3 sequence (DNA): TGTGCCAGCAGCTTGGGAACTAGCGCTGCCCAGTACTTC.